Below, 10 T cell receptor beta chains from the same sample are listed, as sequenced in a study of blood T cell repertoires in COVID-19. Method: immunoSEQ multiplex PCR; TCRdb's copy keeps in-frame clones and lacks some. The data show 45,000 to 55,000 clones, around 90% seen once. Sequenced: peripheral blood. The source is a human donor in a cohort sampled during active COVID-19.

In its sample, this clone was seen a few times. This chain links TRBV5-1 with TRBJ2-5; 11 nucleotides line up with TRBD1. V was clipped by 4 bases and J by 0 bases; unmatched bases: 5. Germline-derived CDR1 and CDR2 are SGHRS and YFSETQ. The CDR3 covers 16 residues. As DNA, the CDR3 is TGCGCCAGCAGCGGAGGGACAGGGGGTTACCAAGAGACCCAGTACTTC. Translation gives CASSGGTGGYQETQYF.

The chain joins TRBV7-8 to TRBJ2-1; 9 nucleotides align to TRBD2. CDR1 is SGHVS, CDR2 FQNEAQ, per germline. The CDR3 sequence is 15 residues long. V trimming: 4 bases; J trimming: 1 base; junction bases outside the gene matches: 2. CDR3 sequence: CASSSSGGSYNEQFF. The CDR3, as DNA: TGTGCCAGCAGCTCAAGCGGGGGGTCCTACAATGAGCAGTTCTTC. Together with reference TRBV7-8 and TRBJ2-1, the CDR3 gives the full variable domain: GAGVSQSPRYKVAKRGQDVALRCDPISGHVSLFWYQQALGQGPEFLTYFQNEAQLDKSGLPSDRFFAERPEGSVSTLKIQRTQQEDSAVYLCASSSSGGSYNEQFFGPGTRLTVL.

The CDR3 spells CASSWGDRGRTNYGYTF. CDR3 bases: TGTGCCAGCAGCTGGGGGGACAGAGGACGCACTAACTATGGCTACACCTTC. The rearrangement uses TRBV5-5 and TRBJ1-2; 7 bases match TRBD1. Germline CDR1 reads SGHKS; CDR2 reads YYEKEE (reference sequence). The CDR3 totals 17 residues. V dropped 3 bases and J dropped 0; count of bases not matched to a gene: 11.

The chain employs TRBV4-3 and TRBJ2-2, with TRBD2 matching over 12 bases. This CDR3 is built from 18 residues. V lost 4 bases, J lost 4 bases, and 10 bases stayed unmatched. Per germline, CDR1 LGHNA and CDR2 YSLEER. The CDR3 spells CASSRSSSGGVGTGELFF. CDR3 DNA sequence: TGCGCCAGCAGCCGGTCTTCTAGCGGGGGGGTGGGCACCGGGGAGCTGTTTTTT.

V usage is TRBV18 and J usage is TRBJ2-7; TRBD1 is a possible D gene (5 bases). The germline V and J ends were trimmed by 0 bases and 6 bases, with 12 bases remaining between them. The CDR3 is 14 amino acids. Germline V CDR1 and CDR2: KGHSH, LQKENI. The CDR3 DNA follows: TGTGCCAGCTCACCACCTGGTGGGGCCGTCGAGCAGTACTTC. Translating it yields CASSPPGGAVEQYF. Variable domain in full (rest from reference TRBV18 and TRBJ2-7): NAGVMQNPRHLVRRRGQEARLRCSPMKGHSHVYWYRQLPEEGLKFMVYLQKENIIDESGMPKERFSAEFPKEGPSILRIQQVVRGDSAAYFCASSPPGGAVEQYFGPGTRLTVT.

The rearrangement uses TRBV7-3 and TRBJ2-5; D uncertain. This CDR3 spans 14 amino acids. Trimming cost V 1 base and J 2 bases, with 8 bases left between them. The germline V gene has CDR1 SGHTA and CDR2 FQGTGA. CDR3 nucleotide sequence: TGTGCCAGCAGCTTAAATGGCCAACAAGAGACCCAGTACTTC. Translated, it gives CASSLNGQQETQYF.

This chain connects TRBV4-3 to TRBJ2-2; TRBD2 matches at 13 bases. The germline V gene encodes CDR1 LGHNA and CDR2 YSLEER. CDR3 size: 16 residues. J gave up 5 bases and V 1 base, and 1 base lay outside the gene matches. The CDR3 is CASSQGLAGGTGELFF. Written as DNA, the CDR3 is TGCGCCAGCAGCCAAGGACTAGCGGGGGGAACCGGGGAGCTGTTTTTT.

This clone was seen more than once but under ten times. This chain uses TRBV5-1 with TRBJ2-5, with TRBD2 matching over 7 bases. This CDR3 is built from 14 residues. CDR1 is SGHRS, CDR2 YFSETQ, per germline. Germline trimming cut 4 bases from V and 4 bases from J; bases unmatched to any gene: 7. The CDR3 spells CASSAGLVVETQYF. The CDR3 bases are TGCGCCAGCAGCGCAGGACTAGTGGTAGAGACCCAGTACTTC.

This chain connects TRBV9 to TRBJ2-1, with TRBD2 identical over 11 bases. The CDR3 consists of 16 residues. With V trimmed by 3 bases and J by 7 bases, 9 bases remained unmatched. Germline CDR1 reads SGDLS; CDR2 reads YYNGEE. The CDR3, as DNA: TGTGCCAGCAGCGCTGGGACTAGCGGAAACGGGAATGAGCAGTTCTTC. Translated, it gives CASSAGTSGNGNEQFF.

The rearrangement links TRBV10-3 to TRBJ1-4; 9 bases agree with TRBD1. The V gene's germline CDR1 is ENHRY and CDR2 SYGVKD. Trimming at V came to 3 bases and at J to 14 bases, leaving 13 bases not matched to a gene. There are 15 residues in the CDR3. Here the CDR3 DNA reads TGTGCCATCAGTGACCGTCCCGGGACAGGGTCTAGCCTGTTTTTT. Translating gives CAISDRPGTGSSLFF.